What follows describes a single TCR beta chain. By share, this clonotype ranks as medium-sized (0.01 to 0.1%). This clone's antigen is unknown. No qualities accompany the bases; no much larger clone lies one base away. Including the terminal cysteine and phenylalanine, the CDR3 comprises 18 residues. The entry retains the CDR3 DNA only, 54 bases that are in frame from base 1. Trimming at the junction amounts to 5 bases on V and 6 bases on J, and the germline ends lie 26 bases apart. Via the germline V gene, CDR1 is MNHEY and CDR2 SVGEGT. The entry originates in a study of T-cell memory formation after mild COVID-19 (dated by TCRdb to the early 2020s). Context from the whole study: TCR sequence clusters from the two donors were largely donor specific. In two donors, T-cell clones that expanded and contracted after mild COVID-19 were tracked by sequencing TCRalpha and TCRbeta repertoires over time. The cohort was made up of two young adult volunteers, one female and one male, who were previously healthy. Overall results and qualifications from the work: Clones that contracted from day 15 to 85 showed balanced CD4/CD8 phenotypes, whereas a second wave of clones that expanded from day 15 to 37 leaned towards CD4+. The detection of some responding clones in pre-infection memory suggests that pre-existing cross-reactive memory T cells joined the SARS-CoV-2 response. Contracting CD4+ clones were located mainly in the CM and EM memory subsets, whereas CD8+ clones were found to be enriched in EMRA. SARS-CoV-2 specificity of the second-wave clones peaking on day 37 was not confirmed. The study covered only a couple of mild cases, and larger cohorts including severe cases with pre-infection samples were considered necessary.

Sequenced using an Illumina NovaSeq 6000. TCRalpha and TCRbeta cDNA libraries were constructed by 5'RACE with constant-segment primers, with sample barcodes and unique molecular identifiers being introduced. RNA was extracted from every sample with Trizol reagent. Libraries were amplified in two PCR steps, with a second sample barcode and Illumina TruSeq adapters added in the second step. Sequencing of libraries was performed on an Illumina NovaSeq with 2 x 150 bp paired-end reads. From the authors' description of their analysis: Demultiplexing of reads and collapsing into UMI-guided consensus sequences were performed with migec v1.2.7. Using mixcr v2.1.11, UMI consensuses were aligned to TRA and TRB V and J templates and then assembled into clonotypes. Expanded or contracted clonotypes were those called significant by both edgeR and NoisET, with noise models trained on biological replicates. For edgeR calls, the cutoffs were a false discovery rate-adjusted p below 0.01 and a log2 fold-change threshold of 1. As an exploratory analysis of dynamics, max-normalized trajectories of the 1000 most abundant clonotypes were examined by PCA with hierarchical clustering. Each responding clone was given a CD4 or CD8 phenotype based on the CD4+ and CD8+ repertoires, which had been sequenced separately. TCRdb redid the processing of the public reads, applying fastp at Q25 and MiXCR, and retained in-frame beta chains. All rows with the same CDR3 protein become a single entry with the most common DNA and genes. The V and J calls reflect TCRdb's pipeline rather than the authors' work. The sample table lists about 4,300 distinct CDR3 sequences, roughly 16% of them with a count of one. Less than 2.5% of the sample belongs to the ten largest clones.

Ficoll-Paque density gradient centrifugation was the method used to isolate PBMCs. The rearrangement joined TRBV6-2 or TRBV6-3 to TRBJ1-5; the D gene is perhaps TRBD1, on 6 matching bases. The receptor was isolated from an adult who had mild COVID-19 (a few samples of this study predate the infection). The sample titles of this study are shuffled in the database, so cell type and time point are left out. Sequenced: PBMCs or a T cell subset sorted from them (not recorded which). CDR3 region: CASSRRVAGAVMSQPQHF. The DNA sequence is given as TGTGCCAGCAGTAGACGTGTGGCGGGGGCGGTGATGAGTCAGCCCCAGCATTTT.